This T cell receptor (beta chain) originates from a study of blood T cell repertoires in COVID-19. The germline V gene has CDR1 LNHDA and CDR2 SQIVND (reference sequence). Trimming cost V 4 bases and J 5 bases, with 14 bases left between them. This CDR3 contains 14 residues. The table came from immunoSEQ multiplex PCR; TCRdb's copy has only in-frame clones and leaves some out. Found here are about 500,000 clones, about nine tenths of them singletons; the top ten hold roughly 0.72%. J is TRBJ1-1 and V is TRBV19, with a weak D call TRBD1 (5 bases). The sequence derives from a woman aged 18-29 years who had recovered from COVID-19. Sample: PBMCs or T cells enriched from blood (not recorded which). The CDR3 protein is CASSTPETVTEAFF. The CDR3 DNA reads TGTGCCAGTAGTACCCCTGAGACAGTTACTGAAGCTTTCTTT.